Each of the 10 T cell receptor beta chains below was sequenced from the same sample in a study of PD-L1 blockade in urothelial cancer. Time point denoted: peripheral blood 6 weeks after treatment start. The method was immunoSEQ multiplex PCR; TCRdb's version includes in-frame clones alone and lacks a portion of them. Of 50,000 or so clones in the sample, 86% were seen once. The input for sequencing was PBMCs, taken around atezolizumab (anti-PD-L1) treatment. Source of these receptors: a man aged 60 to 69 with urothelial cancer.

The chain combines TRBV19 with TRBJ2-3; D is unclear. CDR1 is LNHDA, CDR2 SQIVND, per germline (reference sequence). V dropped 1 base and J dropped 7 bases, with 9 bases sitting between them. CDR3 size: 13 residues. The CDR3 region is CASSIGGPNTQYF. The CDR3, as DNA: TGTGCCAGTAGTATAGGAGGCCCTAATACGCAGTATTTT. The entire variable domain, with the rest obtained from reference TRBV19 and TRBJ2-3, is as follows: DGGITQSPKYLFRKEGQNVTLSCEQNLNHDAMYWYRQDPGQGLRLIYYSQIVNDFQKGDIAEGYSVSREKKESFPLTVTSAQKNPTAFYLCASSIGGPNTQYFGPGTRLTVL.

The chain combines TRBV7-9 with TRBJ1-2, with 8 bases identical to TRBD1. Germline V gene sequence: CDR1 SEHNR, CDR2 FQNEAQ (reference sequence). The CDR3 totals 15 residues. Losses at the gene ends were 3 bases for V and 2 bases for J; bases not matched to a gene: 5. The DNA of the CDR3 is TGTGCCAGCAGCTTGGAACAGGGGGTGAACTATGGCTACACCTTC. Protein: CASSLEQGVNYGYTF.

V is TRBV6-4 and J is TRBJ1-1, with D possibly being TRBD1 (6 bases). From germline, CDR1 is MRHNA and CDR2 SNTAGT. Trimming left V 3 bases short and J 5 bases short, with 10 bases between. CDR3 length: 13 residues. CDR3 in DNA: TGTGCCAGCAGTGAGAAGGGGGGGACTGAAGCTTTCTTT. As protein: CASSEKGGTEAFF.

The chain recombines TRBV5-1 with TRBJ2-5; a weak D match, TRBD2 (7 bases). The CDR3 runs 13 residues. Germline loops: CDR1 SGHRS, CDR2 YFSETQ. V was cut by 5 bases and J by 5 bases, with 13 bases left in between. The CDR3 DNA reads as TGCGCCAGCAGTGACGGGGGGCTCGAGACCCAGTACTTC. The encoded protein is CASSDGGLETQYF.

The rearrangement links TRBV6-5 to TRBJ1-2, with a possible D match to TRBD1 (6 bases). Between the trimmed V and J ends, which lost 6 bases and 2 bases, there was a span of 10 bases. CDR3 length equals 13 residues. The germline V gene encodes CDR1 MNHEY and CDR2 SVGAGI. CDR3 sequence: CASRDSFNYGYTF. The CDR3 DNA sequence: TGTGCCAGCAGGGACAGCTTCAACTATGGCTACACCTTC.

This clone was picked up one time. The gene calls are TRBV7-2 and TRBJ1-4; maybe TRBD1 (5 bases). The V gene lost 0 bases and the J gene lost 8 bases, with 19 bases spanning the gap. The CDR3 is 17 residues long. In germline, CDR1 is SGHTA, CDR2 FQGNSA. The CDR3 here is CASSLAGRGATGEKLFF. The DNA of the CDR3 is TGTGCCAGCAGCTTAGCGGGGAGGGGCGCTACCGGGGAAAAACTGTTTTTT. The full variable domain, completed using reference TRBV7-2 and TRBJ1-4, is GAGVSQSPSNKVTEKGKDVELRCDPISGHTALYWYRQSLGQGLEFLIYFQGNSAPDKSGLPSDRFSAERTGGSVSTLTIQRTQQEDSAVYLCASSLAGRGATGEKLFFGSGTQLSVL.

The rearrangement uses TRBV15 and TRBJ2-1, with D possibly being TRBD1 (5 bases). Germline lookup yields CDR1 LNHNV and CDR2 YYDKDF (reference sequence). The CDR3 consists of 16 residues. Trimming removed 3 bases at V and 1 base at J, with 13 bases between. CDR3: CATSRGQGSSYNEQFF. The CDR3 DNA sequence: TGTGCCACCAGCAGGGGGCAGGGATCTTCCTACAATGAGCAGTTCTTC.

The genes are TRBV5-1 and TRBJ1-2; D gene unclear. The CDR3 sequence is 16 residues long. Trimming removed 4 bases from V and 4 bases from J, with 20 bases in between. Germline V lookup: CDR1 SGHRS, CDR2 YFSETQ. The CDR3 loop reads CASSPGRAENLYGYTF. DNA for the CDR3: TGCGCCAGCAGCCCCGGGCGGGCAGAAAACCTCTATGGCTACACCTTC.

The CDR3 DNA sequence: TGCGCCAGCAGCCAAGGTCTCGGGGAAAACACAGATACGCAGTATTTT. Its protein product is CASSQGLGENTDTQYF. V gene TRBV4-1 combines with J gene TRBJ2-3; tentatively, D is TRBD2 (5 bases). Germline CDR1 reads MGHRA; CDR2 reads YSYEKL. This CDR3 comprises 16 residues. Deletions cut 1 base from V and 2 bases from J, with 13 bases between.

The chain employs TRBV11-3 and TRBJ2-5, with D uncertain. Germline V gene lookup returns CDR1 SGHNT and CDR2 YENEEA. Between the trimmed V and J ends, which lost 3 bases and 5 bases, there was a span of 10 bases. There are 13 residues in the CDR3. The CDR3 nucleotides are TGTGCCAGCAGCTTTAACCAACAGGAGACCCAGTACTTC. This codes for CASSFNQQETQYF. Drawing the rest from reference TRBV11-3 and TRBJ2-5, the complete variable domain is EAGVVQSPRYKIIEKKQPVAFWCNPISGHNTLYWYLQNLGQGPELLIRYENEEAVDDSQLPKDRFSAERLKGVDSTLKIQPAELGDSAVYLCASSFNQQETQYFGPGTRLLVL.